Below are 15 T cell receptor beta chains sequenced from a single sample in a study of cytomegalovirus exposure and HLA in healthy donors. The PCR had 60 Vbeta and 13 Jbeta primers. TCRdb's table, derived via immunoSEQ multiplex PCR, lists solely in-frame clones and lacks some. The sample carries some 100,000 clones, approximately 80% recorded once. Sequences were obtained from PBMCs. The origin of the receptors is a woman under 30 in good health and CMV-seronegative.

The V call is TRBV13, the J call TRBJ2-7; tentative D call: TRBD1 (5 bases). The V and J ends lost 1 base and 2 bases respectively, with 6 bases between them. Germline CDR1 PRHDT, CDR2 FYEKMQ (reference sequence). CDR3 length: 13 amino acids. This CDR3 reads CASSLEGTYEQYF. CDR3 nucleotides: TGTGCCAGCAGCTTAGAGGGGACCTACGAGCAGTACTTC. Full variable domain (missing parts from reference TRBV13 and TRBJ2-7): AAGVIQSPRHLIKEKRETATLKCYPIPRHDTVYWYQQGPGQDPQFLISFYEKMQSDKGSIPDRFSAQQFSDYHSELNMSSLELGDSALYFCASSLEGTYEQYFGPGTRLTVT.

The sample holds a few counts of this clone. This rearrangement joins TRBV28 to TRBJ1-4; no reliable D call. Trimming shortened V by 6 bases and J by 8 bases, and 10 bases separated the two germline ends. In germline, CDR1 is MDHEN, CDR2 SYDVKM. The CDR3 covers 12 residues. The CDR3, as DNA: TGTGCCAGCAGCCCTCTGTTGGAAAAACTGTTTTTT. Amino acids: CASSPLLEKLFF.

This clone was counted only a few times. The V call is TRBV6-1, the J call TRBJ2-1, with D perhaps TRBD1 (5 bases). This CDR3 has 12 residues. Germline V gene sequence: CDR1 MNHNS, CDR2 SASEGT. V was shortened by 8 bases and J by 14 bases, with 19 bases between the two germline ends. CDR3 sequence: CASFLRPKGKFF. In nucleotides, the CDR3 is TGTGCCAGCTTTTTGAGGCCAAAGGGGAAGTTCTTC.

The V call is TRBV12-2, the J call TRBJ2-1; the D call of TRBD2 is as the table states it, not checked on the DNA. TRBV12-2 has pseudogene status. CDR3 length: 18 residues. The CDR3 sequence: CASRLVGTSGSFGHEQFF. DNA for the CDR3: TGTGCAAGTCGCTTAGTAGGGACTAGCGGGAGCTTCGGGCATGAGCAGTTCTTC.

The chain links TRBV9 to TRBJ2-2; 7 nucleotides line up with TRBD2. The V gene's germline CDR1 is SGDLS and CDR2 YYNGEE. Trimming at V came to 3 bases and at J to 0 bases, leaving 11 bases not matched to a gene. The CDR3 has 18 residues. The CDR3 reads CASSGRGGRGANTGELFF. CDR3 DNA sequence: TGTGCCAGCAGCGGGAGGGGAGGGCGCGGCGCGAACACCGGGGAGCTGTTTTTT.

V gene TRBV2 combines with J gene TRBJ1-1; possibly TRBD1 for D (6 bases). Trimming took 5 bases from V and 8 from J, leaving 18 bases between them. This CDR3 contains 14 residues. Looked up from germline, CDR1 is SNHLY and CDR2 is FYNNEI. DNA for the CDR3: TGTGCCAGCAGTATGGGACACAATCTAGTGGAAGCTTTCTTT. Encoded protein: CASSMGHNLVEAFF.

This chain uses TRBV30 with TRBJ1-1; 7 nucleotides align to TRBD1. With 3 bases clipped from V and 5 bases from J, the junction kept 9 bases outside the gene matches. Germline lookup yields CDR1 GTSNPN and CDR2 SVGIG (reference sequence). CDR3 length: 14 amino acids. The CDR3, as DNA: TGTGCCTGGAGGATGCCAGGGGGAAAGACTGAAGCTTTCTTT. Translating it yields CAWRMPGGKTEAFF.

This rearrangement joins TRBV11-2 to TRBJ2-1; TRBD2 matches 8 bases. Germline values: CDR1 SGHAT, CDR2 FQNNGV. This CDR3 spans 16 amino acids. V dropped 5 bases and J dropped 6; count of bases not matched to a gene: 12. CDR3 sequence (DNA): TGTGCCAGCAGCCCCGACCCGGGACTAGACGGCAATGAGCAGTTCTTC. Amino acids: CASSPDPGLDGNEQFF.

J is TRBJ2-1 and V is TRBV4-3, with D maybe TRBD2 (5 bases). CDR1 is LGHNA and CDR2 is YSLEER in the germline V gene. V was shortened by 0 bases and J by 2 bases, with 14 bases between the two germline ends. This CDR3 is 17 amino acids long. CDR3 DNA: TGCGCCAGCAGCCAAGATCGGCTGAGGCGGGCCTACAATGAGCAGTTCTTC. Residues: CASSQDRLRRAYNEQFF.

This clone has only one observation. The rearrangement joins TRBV6-1 to TRBJ2-7; TRBD2 agrees at 7 bases. The CDR3 extends over 12 amino acids. CDR1 and CDR2 (germline): MNHNS, SASEGT. With V trimmed by 7 bases and J by 2 bases, 2 bases remained unmatched. This chain's CDR3 is CASKTSTYEQYF. The CDR3 coding sequence is TGTGCCAGCAAGACTAGCACCTACGAGCAGTACTTC.

In this sample, this clone turned up once. This chain joins TRBV5-8 and TRBJ2-7; 7 bases line up with TRBD2. J lost 3 bases, V lost 5 bases, and 5 bases had no gene match. This CDR3 is 13 amino acids long. From germline, CDR1 is SGHTS and CDR2 YDEGEE. In DNA, the CDR3 is TGTGCCAGCAGGGGGCGGGAGTTCTACGAGCAGTACTTC. Translation: CASRGREFYEQYF. Using reference TRBV5-8 and TRBJ2-7 for the parts outside the CDR3, the full variable domain is EAGVTQSPTHLIKTRGQQATLRCSPISGHTSVYWYQQALGLGLQFLLWYDEGEERNRGNFPPRFSGRQFPNYSSELNVNALELEDSALYLCASRGREFYEQYFGPGTRLTVT.

This clone was seen a few times. The chain carries TRBV5-1 and TRBJ1-1; D is unresolved. The CDR3 length is 13 residues. CDR1 and CDR2 from the germline V gene are SGHRS and YFSETQ. V was pared by 5 bases and J by 1 base, with 9 bases between. As DNA, the CDR3 is TGCGCCAGCAGTGGGGAGGCGAACACTGAAGCTTTCTTT. Translating gives CASSGEANTEAFF.

This chain connects TRBV18 to TRBJ1-1, with TRBD1 matching 7 bases. V shed 3 bases, J shed 0 bases, and the junction held 4 bases outside the gene matches. The CDR3 spans 15 residues. Germline values: CDR1 KGHSH, CDR2 LQKENI. The CDR3 bases are TGTGCCAGCTCACCCTTAGACAGGGTGAACACTGAAGCTTTCTTT. Protein sequence: CASSPLDRVNTEAFF.

The CDR3 sequence is CASMRQGTEAFF. As DNA, the CDR3 is TGTGCCAGCATGAGACAGGGCACTGAAGCTTTCTTT. V usage is TRBV6-5 and J usage is TRBJ1-1; 7 positions agree with TRBD1. The CDR3 spans 12 residues. The germline gives CDR1 MNHEY, CDR2 SVGAGI. V shed 7 bases, J shed 4 bases, and the junction held 3 bases outside the gene matches.

The table lists this clone with a count of one. V and J are TRBV19 and TRBJ2-6; 7 bases map to TRBD2. Germline V gene sequence: CDR1 LNHDA, CDR2 SQIVND (reference sequence). This CDR3 has 19 residues. V shed 3 bases and J 0 bases; nucleotides not matched to a gene: 11. Written as DNA, the CDR3 is TGTGCCAGTAGTATGGCTCTCGCGGGAGCATTCTCTGGGGCCAACGTCCTGACTTTC. Translating it yields CASSMALAGAFSGANVLTF.